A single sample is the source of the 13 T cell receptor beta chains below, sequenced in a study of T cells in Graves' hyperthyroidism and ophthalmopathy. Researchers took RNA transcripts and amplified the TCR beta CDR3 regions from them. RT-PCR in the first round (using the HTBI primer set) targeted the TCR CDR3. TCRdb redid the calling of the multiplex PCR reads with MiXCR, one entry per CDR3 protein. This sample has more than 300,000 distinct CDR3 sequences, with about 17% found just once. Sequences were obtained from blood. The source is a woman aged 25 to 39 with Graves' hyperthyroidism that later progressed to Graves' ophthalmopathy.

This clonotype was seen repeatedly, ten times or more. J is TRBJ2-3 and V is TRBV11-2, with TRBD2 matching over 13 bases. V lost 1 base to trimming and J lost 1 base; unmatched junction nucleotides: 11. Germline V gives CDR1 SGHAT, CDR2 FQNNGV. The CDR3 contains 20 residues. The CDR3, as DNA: TGTGCCAGCAGCTTAGGAGGACTAGCGGGGGCGCATCGCGGCACAGATACGCAGTATTTT. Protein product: CASSLGGLAGAHRGTDTQYF.

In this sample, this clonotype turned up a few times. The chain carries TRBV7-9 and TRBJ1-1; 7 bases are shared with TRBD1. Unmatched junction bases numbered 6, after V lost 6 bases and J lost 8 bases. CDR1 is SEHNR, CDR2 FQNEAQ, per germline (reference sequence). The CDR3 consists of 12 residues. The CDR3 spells CASRDRRTEAFF. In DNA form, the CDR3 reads TGTGCCAGCAGGGACAGGCGCACCGAAGCTTTCTTT.

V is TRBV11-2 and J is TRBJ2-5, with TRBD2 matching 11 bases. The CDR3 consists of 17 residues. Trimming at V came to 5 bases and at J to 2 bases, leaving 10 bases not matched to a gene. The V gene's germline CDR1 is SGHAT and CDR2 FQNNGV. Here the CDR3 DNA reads TGTGCCAGCAGCCTAGTAGCGGGAGGGCCTTCTCAAGAGACCCAGTACTTC. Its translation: CASSLVAGGPSQETQYF.

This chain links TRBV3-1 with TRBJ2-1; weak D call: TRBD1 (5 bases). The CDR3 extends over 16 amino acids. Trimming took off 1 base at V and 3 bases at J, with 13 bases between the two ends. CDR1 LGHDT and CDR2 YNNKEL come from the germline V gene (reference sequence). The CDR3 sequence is CASSQGLRQYYNEQFF. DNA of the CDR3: TGTGCCAGCAGCCAAGGCTTACGACAGTACTACAATGAGCAGTTCTTC.

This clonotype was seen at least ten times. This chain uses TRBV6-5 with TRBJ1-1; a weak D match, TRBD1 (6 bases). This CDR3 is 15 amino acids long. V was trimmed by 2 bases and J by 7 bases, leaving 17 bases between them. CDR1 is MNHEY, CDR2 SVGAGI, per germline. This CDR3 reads CASSYRRQGNGEAFF. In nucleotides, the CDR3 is TGTGCCAGCAGTTACCGGCGGCAGGGGAACGGTGAAGCTTTCTTT.

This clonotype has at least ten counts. This CDR3 reads CASSLGQEGVNEQFF. The CDR3 nucleotides are TGTGCCAGCAGCTTAGGTCAGGAGGGGGTCAATGAGCAGTTCTTC. The chain uses TRBV11-2 and TRBJ2-1; D possibly matches TRBD1 or TRBD2 (6 bases each). Germline CDR1 is SGHAT and CDR2 is FQNNGV. The CDR3 contains 15 residues. The ends were cut back, 1 base at V and 6 bases at J, with 13 bases in the middle.

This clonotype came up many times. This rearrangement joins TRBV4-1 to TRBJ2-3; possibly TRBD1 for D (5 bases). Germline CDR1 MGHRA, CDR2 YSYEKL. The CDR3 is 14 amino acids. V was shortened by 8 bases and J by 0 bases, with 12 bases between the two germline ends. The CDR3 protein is CASARAGSTDTQYF. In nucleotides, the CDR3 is TGCGCCAGCGCTAGGGCAGGGAGCACAGATACGCAGTATTTT.

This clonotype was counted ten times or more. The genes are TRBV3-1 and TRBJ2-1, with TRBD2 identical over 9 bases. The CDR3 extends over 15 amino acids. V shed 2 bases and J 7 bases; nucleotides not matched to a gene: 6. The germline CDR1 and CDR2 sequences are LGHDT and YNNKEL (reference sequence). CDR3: CASSQLAGIVNEQFF. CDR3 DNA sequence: TGTGCCAGCAGCCAACTAGCGGGGATCGTGAATGAGCAGTTCTTC.

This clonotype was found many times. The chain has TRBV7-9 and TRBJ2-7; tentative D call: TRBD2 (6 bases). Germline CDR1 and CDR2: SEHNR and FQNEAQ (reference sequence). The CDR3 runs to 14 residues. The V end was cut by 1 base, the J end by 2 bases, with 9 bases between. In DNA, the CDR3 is TGTGCCAGCAGCTTAGGGAGGGGCGCCTACGAGCAGTACTTC. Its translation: CASSLGRGAYEQYF.

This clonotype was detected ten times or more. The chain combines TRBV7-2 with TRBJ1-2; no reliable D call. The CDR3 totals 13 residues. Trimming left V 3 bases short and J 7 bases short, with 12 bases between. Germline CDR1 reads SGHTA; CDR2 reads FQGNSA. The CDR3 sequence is CASSFGEAGGYTF. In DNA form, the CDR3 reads TGTGCCAGCAGCTTCGGGGAGGCGGGTGGCTACACCTTC.

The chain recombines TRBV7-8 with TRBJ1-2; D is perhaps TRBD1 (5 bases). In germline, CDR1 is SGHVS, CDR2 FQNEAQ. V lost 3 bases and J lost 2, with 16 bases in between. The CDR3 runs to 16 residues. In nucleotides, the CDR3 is TGTGCCAGCAGCTTGAGTGGCTTACCAGGGAACTATGGCTACACCTTC. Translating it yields CASSLSGLPGNYGYTF. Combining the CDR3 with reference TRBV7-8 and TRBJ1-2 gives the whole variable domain GAGVSQSPRYKVAKRGQDVALRCDPISGHVSLFWYQQALGQGPEFLTYFQNEAQLDKSGLPSDRFFAERPEGSVSTLKIQRTQQEDSAVYLCASSLSGLPGNYGYTFGSGTRLTVV.

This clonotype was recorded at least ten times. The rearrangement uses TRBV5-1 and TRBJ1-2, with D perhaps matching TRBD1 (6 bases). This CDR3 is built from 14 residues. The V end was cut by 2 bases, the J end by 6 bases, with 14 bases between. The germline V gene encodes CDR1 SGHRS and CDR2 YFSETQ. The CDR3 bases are TGCGCCAGCAGCTTTGGGACAAATCGGCATGGCTACACCTTC. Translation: CASSFGTNRHGYTF.

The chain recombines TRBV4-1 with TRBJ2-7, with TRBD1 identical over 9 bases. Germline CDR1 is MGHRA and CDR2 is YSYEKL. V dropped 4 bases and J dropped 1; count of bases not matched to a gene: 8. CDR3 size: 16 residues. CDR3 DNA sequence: TGCGCCAGCAGCCGAGTTTTACAGGGGGCTTCCTACGAGCAGTACTTC. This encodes CASSRVLQGASYEQYF.